This T cell receptor (beta chain) was identified during a study of identifying expanded T cells in peripheral blood. During the collection period, no donor immune events like infections were recorded. Findings and caveats of the study: Across healthy donors, higher total template counts meant significantly greater approximately two-week count variance. Technical replicates showed roughly 1.2 changed clones; two weeks 15 to 20; four weeks 19.

The table came from immunoSEQ multiplex PCR; TCRdb's copy has only in-frame clones and leaves some out. The table shows some 78,000 clones, with around 90% occurring only once. Trimming left V 5 bases short and J 4 bases short, with 9 bases between. Germline V lookup: CDR1 SGHAT, CDR2 FQNNGV. This CDR3 has 13 amino acids. Points on this clone: Antigen unknown.

The TCR originated in a person aged 18-69 years in good health. Input material: blood. The rearrangement links TRBV11-2 to TRBJ1-5, with D unclear. CDR3 DNA: TGTGCCAGCAGCCCCGATCGTAATCAGCCCCAGCATTTT. Encoded protein: CASSPDRNQPQHF.